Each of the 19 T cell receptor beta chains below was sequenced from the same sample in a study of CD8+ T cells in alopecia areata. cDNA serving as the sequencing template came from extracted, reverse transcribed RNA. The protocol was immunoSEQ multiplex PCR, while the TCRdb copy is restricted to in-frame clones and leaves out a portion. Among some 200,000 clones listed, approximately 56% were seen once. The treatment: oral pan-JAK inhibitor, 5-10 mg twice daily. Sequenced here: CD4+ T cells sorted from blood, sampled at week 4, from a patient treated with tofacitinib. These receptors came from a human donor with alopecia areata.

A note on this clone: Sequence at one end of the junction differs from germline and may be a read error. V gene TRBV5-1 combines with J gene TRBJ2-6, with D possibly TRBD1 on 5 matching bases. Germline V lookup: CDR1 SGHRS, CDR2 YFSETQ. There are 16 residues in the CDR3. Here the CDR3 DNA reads TGCGCCAGCAGGCGAGAGCCCCACTCTGGGGCCAACGTCCTGGCTTTC. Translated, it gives CASRREPHSGANVLAF. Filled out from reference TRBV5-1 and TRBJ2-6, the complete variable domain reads KAGVTQTPRYLIKTRGQQVTLSCSPISGHRSVSWYQQTPGQGLQFLFEYFSETQRNKGNFPGRFSGRQFSNSRSEMNVSTLELGDSALYLCASRREPHSGANVLAFGAGSRLTVL.

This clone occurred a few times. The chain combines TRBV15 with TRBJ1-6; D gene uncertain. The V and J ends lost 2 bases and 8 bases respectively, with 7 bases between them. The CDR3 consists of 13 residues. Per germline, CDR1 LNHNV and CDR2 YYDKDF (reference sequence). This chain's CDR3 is CATSRPADSPLHF. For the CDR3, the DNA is TGTGCCACCAGCAGACCTGCGGATTCACCCCTCCACTTT.

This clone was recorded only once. CDR3 sequence reads: CASKWGLYGYTF. In nucleotides, the CDR3 is TGTGCCAGCAAATGGGGTCTCTATGGCTACACCTTC. This chain uses TRBV2 with TRBJ1-2; D not resolved. In germline, CDR1 is SNHLY, CDR2 FYNNEI. There are 12 residues in the CDR3. The V and J ends lost 7 bases and 4 bases respectively, with 10 bases between them.

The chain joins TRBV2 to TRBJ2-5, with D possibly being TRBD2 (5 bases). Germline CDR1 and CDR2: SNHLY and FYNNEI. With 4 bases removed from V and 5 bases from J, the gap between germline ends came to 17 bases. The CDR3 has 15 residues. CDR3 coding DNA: TGTGCCAGCAGTGCACAACGAACGGGGAGTGAGACCCAGTACTTC. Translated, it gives CASSAQRTGSETQYF.

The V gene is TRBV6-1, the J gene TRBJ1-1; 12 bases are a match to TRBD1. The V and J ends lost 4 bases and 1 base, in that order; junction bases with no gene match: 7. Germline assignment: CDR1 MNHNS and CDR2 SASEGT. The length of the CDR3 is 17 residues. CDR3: CASSVTGTGGWNTEAFF. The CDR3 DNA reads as TGTGCCAGCAGTGTCACCGGGACAGGGGGCTGGAACACTGAAGCTTTCTTT.

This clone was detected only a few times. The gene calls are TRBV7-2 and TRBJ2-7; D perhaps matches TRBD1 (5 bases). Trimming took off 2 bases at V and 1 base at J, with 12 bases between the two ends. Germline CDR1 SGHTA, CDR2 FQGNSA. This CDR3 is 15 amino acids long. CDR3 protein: CASSLWSGISYEQYF. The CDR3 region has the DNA TGTGCCAGCAGCTTATGGTCAGGGATTTCCTACGAGCAGTACTTC.

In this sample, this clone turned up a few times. The CDR3 DNA reads as TGCAGCGTTTCGGTTGGAGGGGCATGGGAGACCCAGTACTTC. Translation: CSVSVGGAWETQYF. The chain joins TRBV29-1 to TRBJ2-5; perhaps TRBD2 as D (6 bases). The length of the CDR3 is 14 residues. V was cut by 5 bases and J by 5 bases, with 18 bases left in between. Germline assignment: CDR1 SQVTM and CDR2 ANQGSEA. Full variable domain (missing parts from reference TRBV29-1 and TRBJ2-5): SAVISQKPSRDICQRGTSLTIQCQVDSQVTMMFWYRQQPGQSLTLIATANQGSEATYESGFVIDKFPISRPNLTFSTLTVSNMSPEDSSIYLCSVSVGGAWETQYFGPGTRLLVL.

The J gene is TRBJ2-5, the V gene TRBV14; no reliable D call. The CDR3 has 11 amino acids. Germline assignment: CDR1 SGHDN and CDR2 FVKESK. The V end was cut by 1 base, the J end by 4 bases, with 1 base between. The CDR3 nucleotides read TGTGCCAGCAGCCAAGTAGAGACCCAGTACTTC. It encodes CASSQVETQYF.

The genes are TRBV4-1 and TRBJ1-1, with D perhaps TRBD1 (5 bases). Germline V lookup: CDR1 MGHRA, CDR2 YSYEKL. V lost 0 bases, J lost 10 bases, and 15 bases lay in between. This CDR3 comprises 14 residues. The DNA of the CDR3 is TGCGCCAGCAGCCAAGATATGACAGCTTTAAGAGCTTTCTTT. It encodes CASSQDMTALRAFF.

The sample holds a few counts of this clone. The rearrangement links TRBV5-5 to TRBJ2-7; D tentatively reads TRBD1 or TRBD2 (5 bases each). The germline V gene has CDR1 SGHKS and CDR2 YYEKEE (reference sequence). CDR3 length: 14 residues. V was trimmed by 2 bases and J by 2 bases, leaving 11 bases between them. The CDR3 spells CASSFEKGPYEQYF. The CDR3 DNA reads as TGTGCCAGCAGCTTCGAAAAGGGACCCTACGAGCAGTACTTC.

The CDR3 protein is CSVAEPPRRETQYF. The CDR3 nucleotides are TGCAGCGTTGCAGAGCCCCCTAGACGGGAGACCCAGTACTTC. This chain uses TRBV29-1 with TRBJ2-5; D gene unclear. V was clipped by 4 bases and J by 5 bases, with 17 bases between them. Germline-derived CDR1 and CDR2 are SQVTM and ANQGSEA. CDR3 length equals 14 residues.

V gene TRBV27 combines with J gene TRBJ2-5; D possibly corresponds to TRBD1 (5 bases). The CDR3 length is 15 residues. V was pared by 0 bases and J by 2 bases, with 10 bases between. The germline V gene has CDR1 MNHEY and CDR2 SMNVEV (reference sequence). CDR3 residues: CASSLSRQPQETQYF. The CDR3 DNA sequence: TGTGCCAGCAGTTTATCGAGACAGCCTCAAGAGACCCAGTACTTC.

CDR3 nucleotides: TGTGCCAGCAGTGAGCGGCAGGATTCACCCCTCCACTTT. It specifies CASSERQDSPLHF. J is TRBJ1-6 and V is TRBV6-1; D gene unclear. Per germline, CDR1 MNHNS and CDR2 SASEGT. The CDR3 loop spans 13 amino acids. Deletions cut 3 bases from V and 8 bases from J, with 8 bases between.

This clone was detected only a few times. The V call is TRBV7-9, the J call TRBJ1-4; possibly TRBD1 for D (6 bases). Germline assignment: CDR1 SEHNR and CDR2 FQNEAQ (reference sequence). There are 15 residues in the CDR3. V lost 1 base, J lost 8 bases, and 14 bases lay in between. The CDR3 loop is CASSLGDTRGEKLFF. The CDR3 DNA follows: TGTGCCAGCAGCTTAGGGGACACCCGGGGGGAAAAACTGTTTTTT.

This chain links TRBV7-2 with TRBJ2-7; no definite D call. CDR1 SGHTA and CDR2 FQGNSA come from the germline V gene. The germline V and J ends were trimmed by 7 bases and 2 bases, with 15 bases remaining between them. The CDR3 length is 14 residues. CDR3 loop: CASTLNPGTYEQYF. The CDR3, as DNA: TGTGCCAGCACCCTTAACCCGGGCACCTACGAGCAGTACTTC. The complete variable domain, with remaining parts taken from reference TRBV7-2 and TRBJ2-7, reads GAGVSQSPSNKVTEKGKDVELRCDPISGHTALYWYRQSLGQGLEFLIYFQGNSAPDKSGLPSDRFSAERTGGSVSTLTIQRTQQEDSAVYLCASTLNPGTYEQYFGPGTRLTVT.

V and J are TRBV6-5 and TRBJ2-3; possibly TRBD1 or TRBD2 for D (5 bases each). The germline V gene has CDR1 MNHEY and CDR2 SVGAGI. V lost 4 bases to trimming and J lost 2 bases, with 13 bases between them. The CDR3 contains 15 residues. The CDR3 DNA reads TGTGCCAGCAGTTCCCTCGGGGCTAACACAGATACGCAGTATTTT. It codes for CASSSLGANTDTQYF.

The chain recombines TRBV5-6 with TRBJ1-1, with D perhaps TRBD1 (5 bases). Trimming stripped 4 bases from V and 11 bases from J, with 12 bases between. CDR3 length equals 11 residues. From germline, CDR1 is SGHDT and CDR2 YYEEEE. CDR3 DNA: TGTGCCAGCAGCCGCGTCGGGGGGGCTTTCTTT. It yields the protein CASSRVGGAFF.

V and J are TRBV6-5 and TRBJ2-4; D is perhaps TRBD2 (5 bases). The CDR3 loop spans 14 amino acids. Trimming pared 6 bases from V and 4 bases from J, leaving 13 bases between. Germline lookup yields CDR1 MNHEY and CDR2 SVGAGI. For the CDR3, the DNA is TGTGCCAGCAGCCCGGACTGGCAAAAAAACATTCAGTACTTC. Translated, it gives CASSPDWQKNIQYF.

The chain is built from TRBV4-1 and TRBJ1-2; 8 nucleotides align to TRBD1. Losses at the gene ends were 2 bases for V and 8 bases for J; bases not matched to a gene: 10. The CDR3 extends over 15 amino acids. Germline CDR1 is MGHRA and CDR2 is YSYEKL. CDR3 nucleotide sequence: TGCGCCAGCAGCCAAAGGACAGGGAGCTTTGGGGGCTACACCTTC. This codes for CASSQRTGSFGGYTF.